This T cell receptor (beta chain) was identified in a study of cytotoxic CD8 clonotypes in ibrutinib-treated CLL (dated by TCRdb to about 2021). With respect to the entire study: In this cohort, around 15 patients were treatment-naive and approximately twelve were relapsed/refractory, while some 18 had unmutated IGHV. Response samples were taken after a median of roughly a year on treatment, ranging from about 6 to 40 months. Longitudinal samples were available for about 30% of the roughly 90 trial participants. Responses were partial in roughly 24 patients and complete in 2; after median about 63 months follow-up, around 14 stayed in remission and about twelve progressed. All remission and progressive disease samples were collected while patients were still receiving ibrutinib. Cryopreserved peripheral blood mononuclear cells were obtained prior to treatment, at the time of response, and at either disease progression or sustained remission. On average, each sample had some 260,000 productive templates and almost 95,000 productive rearrangements.

The research as a whole found: An increase in clonality was observed at ibrutinib response, with clonality remaining stable during sustained remission and falling back toward baseline at progression. Baseline clonality was found to be higher than that of age-matched healthy donors and was strongly correlated with circulating CD8+ T-cell counts. Sampling times were not matched between patients in sustained remission and patients whose disease was progressing, and lymph node repertoires were not examined. Public clonotypes were rare and either shrank or stayed stable during treatment, and the rise in clonality at ibrutinib response reflected expansion of private clonotypes.

Based on the germline V gene (reference sequence), the CDR1 and CDR2 sequences are SGHNT and YYREEE. The CDR3, from cysteine to phenylalanine, totals 15 residues. The entry retains the CDR3 DNA only, 45 bases that are in frame from base 1. V was cut back by 2 bases and J by 4 bases, leaving a gap of 14 bases between them. Each clonotype received, on average, 10x coverage in deep resolution sequencing performed on a MiSeq, where the target depth lay between 1 in 1 million and 1 in 200,000 T cells. The immunoSEQ hsTCRB Kit was used to generate TCR beta libraries. The study's processing was this. The data were analyzed with ImmunoSEQ Analyzer and ImmunoSEQ Data Assistant, and V, D and J gene assignments followed IMGT definitions. Clonality, which ranges from 0 to 1, was calculated by subtracting the normalized Shannon entropy of productive rearrangement frequencies from one. Only overrepresented clonotypes making up at least 0.05% of the repertoire of each patient were included in the public clonotype analysis. Repertoires from 10 to 15 age-matched healthy donors in immuneACCESS were used as clonality controls. This is the immuneACCESS table as TCRdb keeps it, with only in-frame sequences that have V and J called. A part of the clones is gone; compared with another copy, unresolved V genes explain less than half, and the rest is unexplained. Clone size and V and J calls were adopted from that table, with D and trimming inferred from the DNA. The sample table holds some 200,000 clones, of which 75% to 85% were seen once. The ten top clones hold 11% of the sample.

This clone was seen a single time. This clone's antigen is unknown. No base quality values were provided; no much bigger clone lies one nucleotide off. The sample's time point label is to be understood as: approximately eleven months on ibrutinib. For TCR beta library preparation, 1.5 to 2 micrograms of genomic DNA was extracted from cryopreserved PBMCs. Longitudinal blood samples from CLL patients on ibrutinib monotherapy were analyzed using high-throughput TCR beta sequencing. The patients took part in an open-label, single-center phase 2 trial of ibrutinib monotherapy. The origin of this receptor is a human donor with chronic lymphocytic leukemia. This sample comprised PBMCs, obtained after 12 months of ibrutinib treatment. The chain is made from TRBV5-4 and TRBJ2-3; matching of 5 bases hints at TRBD2 as the D gene. The CDR3 region reads CASSFLGRNSDTQYF. Here is the DNA: TGTGCCAGCAGCTTCTTAGGGAGAAACTCAGATACGCAGTATTTT.